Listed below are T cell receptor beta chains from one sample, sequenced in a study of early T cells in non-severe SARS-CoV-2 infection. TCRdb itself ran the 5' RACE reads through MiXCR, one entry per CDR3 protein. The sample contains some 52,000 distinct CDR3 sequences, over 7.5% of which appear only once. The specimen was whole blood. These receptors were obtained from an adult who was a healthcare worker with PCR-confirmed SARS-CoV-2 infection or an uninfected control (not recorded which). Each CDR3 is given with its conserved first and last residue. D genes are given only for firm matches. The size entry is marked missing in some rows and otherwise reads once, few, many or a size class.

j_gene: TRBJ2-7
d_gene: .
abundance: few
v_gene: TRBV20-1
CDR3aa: CSARVAGYSYEQYF
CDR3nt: TGCAGTGCTAGAGTGGCGGGATACTCCTACGAGCAGTACTTC

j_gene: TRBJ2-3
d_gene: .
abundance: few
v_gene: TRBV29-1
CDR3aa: CSTGIGAGHAPDTQYF
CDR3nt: TGCAGCACCGGAATCGGGGCGGGACACGCCCCAGATACGCAGTATTTT

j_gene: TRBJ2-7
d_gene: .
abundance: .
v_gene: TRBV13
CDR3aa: CASSLSRGTYEQYF
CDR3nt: TGTGCCAGCAGCTTGAGTCGGGGGACCTACGAGCAGTACTTC

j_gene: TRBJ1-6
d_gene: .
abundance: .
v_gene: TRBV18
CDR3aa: CASSPGNSYNSPLHF
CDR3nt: TGTGCCAGCTCACCAGGGAACTCCTATAATTCACCCCTCCACTTT

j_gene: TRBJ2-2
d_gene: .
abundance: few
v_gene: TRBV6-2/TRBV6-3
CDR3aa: CASSYSTTGELFF
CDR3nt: TGTGCCAGCAGTTACTCGACCACCGGGGAGCTGTTTTTT

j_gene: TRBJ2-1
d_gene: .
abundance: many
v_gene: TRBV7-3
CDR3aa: CASSSGTLYNEQFF
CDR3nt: TGTGCCAGCAGCTCCGGGACATTATACAATGAGCAGTTCTTC

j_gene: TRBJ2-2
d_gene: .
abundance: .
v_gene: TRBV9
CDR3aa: CASSVAANTGELFF
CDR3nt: TGTGCCAGCAGCGTAGCCGCGAACACCGGGGAGCTGTTTTTT

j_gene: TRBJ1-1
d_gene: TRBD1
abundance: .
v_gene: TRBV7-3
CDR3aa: CASSPGGADTEAFF
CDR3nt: TGTGCCAGCAGCCCAGGGGGCGCCGACACTGAAGCTTTCTTT

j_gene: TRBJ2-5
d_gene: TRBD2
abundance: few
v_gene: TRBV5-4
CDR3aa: CASSSQTSRETQYF
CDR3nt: TGTGCCAGCAGCAGTCAGACTAGCCGGGAGACCCAGTACTTC

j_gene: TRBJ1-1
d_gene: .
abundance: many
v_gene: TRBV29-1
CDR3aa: CSVDKVDEKTAFF
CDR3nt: TGCAGCGTTGATAAGGTCGACGAGAAAACGGCTTTCTTT

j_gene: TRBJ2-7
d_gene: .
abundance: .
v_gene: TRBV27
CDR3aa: CASSWIRGNEQYF
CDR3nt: TGTGCCAGCAGTTGGATAAGGGGTAACGAGCAGTACTTC

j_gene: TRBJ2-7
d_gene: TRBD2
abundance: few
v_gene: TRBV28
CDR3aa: CASSLPQAGGYEQYF
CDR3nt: TGTGCCAGCAGTTTACCTCAAGCGGGGGGCTACGAGCAGTACTTC

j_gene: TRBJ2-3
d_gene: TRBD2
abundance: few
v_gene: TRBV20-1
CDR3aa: CSARQRGSGTDTQYF
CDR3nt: TGCAGTGCTAGACAGCGGGGGAGCGGCACAGATACGCAGTATTTT

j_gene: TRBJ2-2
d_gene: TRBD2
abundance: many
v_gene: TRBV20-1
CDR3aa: CSASPGLRTGELFF
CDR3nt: TGCAGTGCTAGTCCGGGACTAAGGACCGGGGAGCTGTTTTTT

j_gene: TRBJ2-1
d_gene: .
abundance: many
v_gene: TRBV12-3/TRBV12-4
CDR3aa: CASSHTSEQFF
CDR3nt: TGTGCCAGCAGCCACACATCCGAGCAGTTCTTC

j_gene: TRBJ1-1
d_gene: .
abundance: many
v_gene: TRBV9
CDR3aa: CASSKMDIMNTEAFF
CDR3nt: TGTGCCAGCAGCAAAATGGACATTATGAACACTGAAGCTTTCTTT

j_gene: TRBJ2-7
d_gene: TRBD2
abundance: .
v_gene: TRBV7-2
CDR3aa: CASSLYKRVAGEGEQYF
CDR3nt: TGTGCCAGCAGCCTCTACAAAAGAGTAGCGGGAGAGGGCGAGCAGTACTTC

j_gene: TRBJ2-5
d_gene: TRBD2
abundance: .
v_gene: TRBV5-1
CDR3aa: CASSLSGGLETQYF
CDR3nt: TGCGCCAGCAGCTTGAGCGGGGGCTTAGAGACCCAGTACTTC

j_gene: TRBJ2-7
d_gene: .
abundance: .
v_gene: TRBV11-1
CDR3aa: CASSDRSSYEQYF
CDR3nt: TGTGCCAGCAGTGACAGAAGCTCCTACGAGCAGTACTTC

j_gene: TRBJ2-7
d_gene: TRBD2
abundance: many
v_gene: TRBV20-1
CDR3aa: CSARPGTSSYEQYF
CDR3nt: TGCAGTGCTAGACCCGGGACTAGCTCCTACGAGCAGTACTTC

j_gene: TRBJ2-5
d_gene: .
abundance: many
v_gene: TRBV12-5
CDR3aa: CASGSRPLSETQYF
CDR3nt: TGTGCTAGTGGTTCTAGGCCCTTGAGCGAGACCCAGTACTTC

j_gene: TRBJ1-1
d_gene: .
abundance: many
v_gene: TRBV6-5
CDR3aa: CASSYGQNTEAFF
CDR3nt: TGTGCCAGCAGTTACGGGCAGAACACTGAAGCTTTCTTT

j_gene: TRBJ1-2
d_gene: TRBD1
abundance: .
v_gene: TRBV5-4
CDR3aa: CASSWTGLEGYTF
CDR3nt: TGTGCCAGCAGCTGGACAGGGCTAGAGGGCTACACCTTC

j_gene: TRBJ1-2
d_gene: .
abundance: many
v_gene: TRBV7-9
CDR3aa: CASSLDGSLNYGYTF
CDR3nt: TGTGCCAGCAGCTTAGATGGGTCCCTTAACTATGGCTACACCTTC

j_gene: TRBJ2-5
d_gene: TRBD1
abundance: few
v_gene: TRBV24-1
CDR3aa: CATSDPTGEETQYF
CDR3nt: TGTGCCACCAGTGACCCGACAGGGGAGGAGACCCAGTACTTC

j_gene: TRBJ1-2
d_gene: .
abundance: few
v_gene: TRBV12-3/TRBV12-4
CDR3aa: CASISWGDYGYTF
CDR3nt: TGTGCCAGCATCTCTTGGGGGGACTATGGCTACACCTTC

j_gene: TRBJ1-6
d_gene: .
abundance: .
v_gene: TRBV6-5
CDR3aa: CASSTSGVRRNSPLHF
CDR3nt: .

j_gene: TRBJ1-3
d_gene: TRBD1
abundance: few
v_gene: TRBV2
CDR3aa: CASTGTAGNTIYF
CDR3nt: TGTGCCAGCACCGGGACAGCTGGAAACACCATATATTTT

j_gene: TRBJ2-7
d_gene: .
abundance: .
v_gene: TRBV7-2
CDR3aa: CASSTLVLGEQYF
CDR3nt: TGTGCCAGCAGCACACTAGTCTTGGGCGAGCAGTACTTC

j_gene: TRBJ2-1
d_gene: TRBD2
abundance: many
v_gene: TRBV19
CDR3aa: CASSISGGRAVSEQFF
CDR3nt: TGTGCCAGTAGTATTTCTGGCGGGAGGGCTGTAAGTGAGCAGTTCTTC

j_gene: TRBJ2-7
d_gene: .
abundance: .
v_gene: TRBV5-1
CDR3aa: CASSLVGTPYEQYF
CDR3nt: TGCGCCAGCAGCTTGGTGGGGACGCCCTACGAGCAGTACTTC

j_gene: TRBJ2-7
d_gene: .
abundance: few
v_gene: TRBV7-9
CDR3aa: CASSVSDNRVPSTF
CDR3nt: TGTGCCAGCAGCGTATCAGACAACAGGGTCCCCAGTACTTTC

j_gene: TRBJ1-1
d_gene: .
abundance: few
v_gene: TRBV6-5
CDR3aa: CASSYTTGRYTEAFF
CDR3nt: TGTGCCAGCAGTTACACTACAGGCAGGTACACTGAAGCTTTCTTT

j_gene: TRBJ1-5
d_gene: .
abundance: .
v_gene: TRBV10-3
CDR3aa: CAISEFSSREDQPQHF
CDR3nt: TGTGCCATCAGTGAGTTTTCGAGTCGGGAAGATCAGCCCCAGCATTTT

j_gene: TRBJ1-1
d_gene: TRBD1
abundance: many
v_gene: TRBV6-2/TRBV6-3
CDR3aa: CAAATGAPEAFF
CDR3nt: TGTGCCGCCGCGACAGGGGCTCCTGAAGCTTTCTTT

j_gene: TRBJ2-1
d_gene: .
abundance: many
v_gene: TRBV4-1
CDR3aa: CASSAGGSYNEQFF
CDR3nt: TGCGCCAGCAGCGCTGGGGGCTCCTACAATGAGCAGTTCTTC

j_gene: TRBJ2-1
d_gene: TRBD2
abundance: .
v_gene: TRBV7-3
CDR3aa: CASSLDAGETNEQFF
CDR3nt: TGTGCCAGCAGCTTAGACGCGGGAGAGACCAATGAGCAGTTCTTC

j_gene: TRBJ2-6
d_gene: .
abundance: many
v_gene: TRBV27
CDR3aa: CASSFAGSGANVLTF
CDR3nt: TGTGCCAGCAGTTTCGCGGGCTCTGGGGCCAACGTCCTGACTTTC

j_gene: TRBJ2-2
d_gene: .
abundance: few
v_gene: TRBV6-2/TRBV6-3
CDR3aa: CASSVDRSPVTGELFF
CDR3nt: TGTGCCAGCAGTGTAGACCGGTCGCCGGTCACCGGGGAGCTGTTTTTT

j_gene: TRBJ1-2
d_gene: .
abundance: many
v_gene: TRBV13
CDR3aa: CASSPRWQGIYGYTF
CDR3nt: TGTGCCAGCAGTCCAAGGTGGCAGGGGATCTATGGCTACACCTTC

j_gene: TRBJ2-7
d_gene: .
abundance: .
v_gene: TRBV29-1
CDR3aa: CRSPGARDEQYF
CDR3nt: TGCAGATCCCCGGGGGCTCGGGACGAGCAGTACTTC

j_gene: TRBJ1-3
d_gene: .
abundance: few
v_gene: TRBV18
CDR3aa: CASSPQGFGNTIYF
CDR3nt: TGTGCCAGCTCACCACAAGGATTTGGAAACACCATATATTTT